This entry lists 12 T cell receptor beta chains sequenced from one sample in a study of T cell responses to AZD1222 COVID-19 vaccine. The assay was immunoSEQ multiplex PCR, and TCRdb's table has in-frame clones only and misses some. The table includes roughly 100,000 clones, about 90% detected once. This sample comprised peripheral blood, obtained 28 days after the second AZD1222 dose. The receptor source for this set is an adult who received the AZD1222 COVID-19 vaccine.

This chain uses TRBV19 with TRBJ1-6; a possible D gene is TRBD1 (5 bases). V dropped 5 bases and J dropped 0 bases, with 20 bases sitting between them. There are 19 residues in the CDR3. Germline CDR1 LNHDA, CDR2 SQIVND (reference sequence). The CDR3 DNA is TGTGCCAGTAGTTCCTCGGGACTCCTTTCGAGCTCCTATAATTCACCCCTCCACTTT. Amino acid sequence: CASSSSGLLSSSYNSPLHF.

The chain is built from TRBV19 and TRBJ2-1, with D perhaps TRBD1 (8 bases). Trimming removed 2 bases from V and 4 bases from J, with 15 bases in between. From germline, CDR1 is LNHDA and CDR2 SQIVND (reference sequence). The CDR3 extends over 16 amino acids. CDR3 DNA sequence: TGTGCCAGTAGTATACCTACAGGGGGGGGGTACAATGAGCAGTTCTTC. Its protein is CASSIPTGGGYNEQFF.

The CDR3: CASSQQGSGELFF. CDR3 sequence (DNA): TGTGCCAGTAGTCAACAGGGATCCGGGGAGCTGTTTTTT. The V call is TRBV19, the J call TRBJ2-2; D possibly corresponds to TRBD1 (6 bases). There are 13 residues in the CDR3. Germline V gives CDR1 LNHDA, CDR2 SQIVND (reference sequence). V was pared by 5 bases and J by 6 bases, with 10 bases between.

The CDR3 nucleotides read TGTGCCAGCAGTTTAGGGGGACAGGGGTTTGAAAAACTGTTTTTT. Residues: CASSLGGQGFEKLFF. The chain has TRBV6-5 and TRBJ1-4; 10 positions agree with TRBD1. CDR1 is MNHEY, CDR2 SVGAGI, per germline. This CDR3 has 15 amino acids. Losses at the gene ends were 4 bases for V and 7 bases for J; bases not matched to a gene: 6.

The chain carries TRBV5-6 and TRBJ2-7, with 10 bases identical to TRBD1. V was pared by 1 base and J by 8 bases, with 9 bases of the junction left unmatched. This CDR3 is built from 15 residues. The germline V gene encodes CDR1 SGHDT and CDR2 YYEEEE. Written as DNA, the CDR3 is TGTGCCAGCAGCTTGCACGGACAGGGGGGAGGTAAGCAGTACTTC. This gives the protein CASSLHGQGGGKQYF.

The V call is TRBV3-1 (or the pseudogene TRBV3-2), the J call TRBJ2-7, with D unresolved. The V end lost 0 bases, the J end lost 6 bases, and 12 bases lay between the germline ends. Per germline, CDR1 LGHDT and CDR2 YNNKEL (reference sequence). The CDR3 has 14 amino acids. The CDR3, as DNA: TGTGCCAGCAGCCAAGATTGGAGTGGTTCCGAGCAGTACTTC. It encodes CASSQDWSGSEQYF.

V usage is TRBV19 and J usage is TRBJ1-2; 8 positions agree with TRBD1. The V gene end was trimmed by 4 bases and the J gene end by 7 bases; junction bases not matched to a gene: 2. This CDR3 region has 12 residues. Germline CDR1 is LNHDA and CDR2 is SQIVND (reference sequence). CDR3 DNA: TGTGCCAGTAGTACCAGGGGGCTTGGCTACACCTTC. Residues: CASSTRGLGYTF.

The rearrangement links TRBV7-3 to TRBJ2-5; D unclear. This CDR3 spans 16 amino acids. Trimming took off 5 bases at V and 7 bases at J, with 23 bases between the two ends. CDR1 is SGHTA, CDR2 FQGTGA, per germline. In nucleotides, the CDR3 is TGTGCCAGCAGCCCAACCGCAGGTTACCCCCCTGGGACCCAGTACTTC. Translated, it gives CASSPTAGYPPGTQYF.

The J gene is TRBJ2-5, the V gene TRBV7-2; weak D call: TRBD2 (7 bases). The CDR3 loop spans 17 amino acids. CDR1 is SGHTA and CDR2 is FQGNSA in the germline V gene. V was cut by 5 bases and J by 1 base, with 20 bases left in between. The CDR3 sequence: CASSEGGVAERQETQYF. Here the CDR3 DNA reads TGTGCCAGCAGCGAGGGGGGGGTAGCGGAACGCCAAGAGACCCAGTACTTC.

V and J are TRBV7-2 and TRBJ2-7; perhaps TRBD2 as D (8 bases). CDR3 length: 15 amino acids. CDR1 SGHTA and CDR2 FQGNSA come from the germline V gene. Trimming shortened V by 6 bases and J by 2 bases, and 17 bases separated the two germline ends. Here the CDR3 reads CASRTGAGGTYEQYF. DNA for the CDR3: TGTGCCAGCAGAACAGGGGCGGGAGGAACCTACGAGCAGTACTTC. The full variable domain, completed using reference TRBV7-2 and TRBJ2-7, is GAGVSQSPSNKVTEKGKDVELRCDPISGHTALYWYRQSLGQGLEFLIYFQGNSAPDKSGLPSDRFSAERTGGSVSTLTIQRTQQEDSAVYLCASRTGAGGTYEQYFGPGTRLTVT.

V gene TRBV9 combines with J gene TRBJ2-1; TRBD2 matches 8 bases. This CDR3 has 16 amino acids. V was pared by 2 bases and J by 3 bases, with 7 bases of the junction left unmatched. Germline-derived CDR1 and CDR2 are SGDLS and YYNGEE. Written as DNA, the CDR3 is TGTGCCAGCAGCGTCGCAAGCGGGGGAGTCTACAATGAGCAGTTCTTC. It encodes CASSVASGGVYNEQFF.

The V call is TRBV19, the J call TRBJ2-1, with 13 bases identical to TRBD2. V lost 4 bases to trimming and J lost 8 bases; unmatched junction nucleotides: 5. Looked up from germline, CDR1 is LNHDA and CDR2 is SQIVND (reference sequence). The CDR3 is 15 residues long. As DNA, the CDR3 is TGTGCCAGTAGTACACTAGCGGGGGGGCCTTATGAGCAGTTCTTC. This gives the protein CASSTLAGGPYEQFF.